The 28 T cell receptor beta chains reported below all come from one sample, sequenced in a study of Tregs in tolerant kidney transplant recipients. TCRdb's table, derived via immunoSEQ multiplex PCR, lists solely in-frame clones and lacks some. Found here are 74,000 or so clones, around 90% of them singletons; the top ten hold 1.5% to 2%. Related graft donors supplied nonmyeloablative bone marrow transplants, and mixed chimerism was transient. The sample was CD4+ T cells from blood (PBMCs), taken 24 months after the transplant. Receptor source: a human patient who received a combined kidney and bone marrow transplant. Some T cells may be supplied by the graft donor.

The chain couples TRBV7-9 to TRBJ1-4; TRBD1 matches at 8 bases. V gave up 4 bases and J gave up 7 bases; unmatched junction bases: 11. The germline gives CDR1 SEHNR, CDR2 FQNEAQ (reference sequence). This CDR3 contains 16 residues. The CDR3, as DNA: TGTGCCAGCAGCTCAGGAGACAGGGGAAAGGGTGAAAAACTGTTTTTT. It yields the protein CASSSGDRGKGEKLFF.

This chain joins TRBV4-2 and TRBJ2-3, with a weak D call TRBD1 (5 bases). Germline V gives CDR1 LGHNA, CDR2 YNFKEQ. The ends were cut back, 0 bases at V and 2 bases at J, with 15 bases in the middle. This CDR3 spans 17 amino acids. The CDR3, as DNA: TGTGCCAGCAGCCAAGAGGCTCTGGCAGGGATCACAGATACGCAGTATTTT. It encodes CASSQEALAGITDTQYF.

The rearrangement joins TRBV5-1 to TRBJ2-7, with 7 bases lining up with TRBD2. This CDR3 has 15 residues. After removal of 4 bases from V and 0 bases from J, the junction contained 7 bases not matched to a gene. Per the germline V gene, CDR1 is SGHRS and CDR2 is YFSETQ. CDR3 amino acids: CASSQGRGISYEQYF. Written as DNA, the CDR3 is TGCGCCAGCAGCCAAGGGCGGGGGATCTCCTACGAGCAGTACTTC.

The chain has TRBV5-1 and TRBJ2-1; tentative D call: TRBD1 (5 bases). V lost 0 bases and J 0 bases, leaving 10 bases between the germline ends. In germline, CDR1 is SGHRS, CDR2 YFSETQ. The CDR3 spans 16 residues. CDR3 amino acids: CASSLESRVSYNEQFF. The CDR3 DNA reads TGCGCCAGCAGCTTGGAATCCAGGGTCTCCTACAATGAGCAGTTCTTC.

This sequence joins TRBV6-1 and TRBJ2-3; D possibly corresponds to TRBD1 (5 bases). CDR1 MNHNS and CDR2 SASEGT come from the germline V gene. This CDR3 is 16 amino acids long. Trimming removed 1 base at V and 3 bases at J, with 14 bases between. Here the CDR3 DNA reads TGTGCCAGCAGTGAAGAGAATTTAGACAGTACAGATACGCAGTATTTT. Protein: CASSEENLDSTDTQYF.

For the CDR3, the DNA is TGTGCCAGCAGCGAGGACACCCTCTATGGCTACACCTTC. Its translation is CASSEDTLYGYTF. V gene TRBV5-4 combines with J gene TRBJ1-2; TRBD1 might be the D (5 bases). This CDR3 has 13 residues. Germline V gives CDR1 SGHNT, CDR2 YYREEE (reference sequence). Trimming removed 4 bases from V and 4 bases from J, with 11 bases in between.

J is TRBJ1-6 and V is TRBV7-2; possible D gene TRBD1, 6 bases. Germline values: CDR1 SGHTA, CDR2 FQGNSA. V lost 7 bases to trimming and J lost 10 bases, with 32 bases between them. This CDR3 comprises 19 residues. CDR3 loop: CASTLSPGWAGASGSPLHF. The CDR3 coding sequence is TGTGCCAGCACCCTCTCCCCCGGTTGGGCAGGGGCCTCGGGGTCACCCCTCCACTTT.

The rearrangement uses TRBV2 and TRBJ1-3; 7 bases map to TRBD1. CDR1 and CDR2 from the germline V gene are SNHLY and FYNNEI. The CDR3 consists of 13 residues. With V trimmed by 6 bases and J by 10 bases, 9 bases remained unmatched. The CDR3 region is CASSPDRENTIYF. As DNA, the CDR3 is TGTGCCAGCAGCCCTGACAGGGAAAATACCATATATTTT.

This clone is a singleton in its sample. The V and J genes are TRBV18 and TRBJ2-1, with TRBD2 matching over 7 bases. J was trimmed by 7 bases and V by 0 bases; bases with no gene match: 0. From germline, CDR1 is KGHSH and CDR2 LQKENI. The CDR3 totals 13 residues. CDR3 DNA sequence: TGTGCCAGCTCACCACCGGGGGGGAATGAGCAGTTCTTC. Protein product: CASSPPGGNEQFF. The entire variable domain, with the rest obtained from reference TRBV18 and TRBJ2-1, is as follows: NAGVMQNPRHLVRRRGQEARLRCSPMKGHSHVYWYRQLPEEGLKFMVYLQKENIIDESGMPKERFSAEFPKEGPSILRIQQVVRGDSAAYFCASSPPGGNEQFFGPGTRLTVL.

Only a few counts were recorded for this clone. V and J are TRBV11-3 and TRBJ2-7, with D possibly being TRBD1 (6 bases). The CDR3 has 14 residues. Trimming shortened V by 5 bases and J by 2 bases, and 13 bases separated the two germline ends. Germline CDR1 is SGHNT and CDR2 is YENEEA. DNA of the CDR3: TGTGCCAGCAGCCTATGGACAGTAACCTACGAGCAGTACTTC. As protein: CASSLWTVTYEQYF.

The V call is TRBV7-2, the J call TRBJ2-3; maybe TRBD2 (5 bases). Germline loops: CDR1 SGHTA, CDR2 FQGNSA. The CDR3 has 14 amino acids. Trimming took off 7 bases at V and 4 bases at J, with 15 bases between the two ends. This CDR3 is CASTPGSGADTQYF. The CDR3 DNA reads as TGTGCCAGCACCCCCGGGTCCGGGGCAGATACGCAGTATTTT.

V usage is TRBV11-3 and J usage is TRBJ2-1; D possibly corresponds to TRBD2 (6 bases). This CDR3 is 16 amino acids long. V lost 5 bases to trimming and J lost 0 bases, with 14 bases between them. CDR1 and CDR2 from the germline V gene are SGHNT and YENEEA. CDR3 sequence (DNA): TGTGCCAGCAGCATCCGGGACTCAATCTCCTACAATGAGCAGTTCTTC. It specifies CASSIRDSISYNEQFF.

The chain recombines TRBV4-3 with TRBJ2-3; TRBD2 matches 7 bases. Germline CDR1 and CDR2: LGHNA and YSLEER. Losses at the gene ends were 4 bases for V and 4 bases for J; bases not matched to a gene: 8. This CDR3 has 15 amino acids. Written as DNA, the CDR3 is TGCGCCAGCAGCCCAGATCTTGCGGGGGCAGATACGCAGTATTTT. Translating gives CASSPDLAGADTQYF.

This chain links TRBV5-1 with TRBJ2-2, with 7 bases identical to TRBD1. The V segment lost 9 bases and the J segment 4 bases; nucleotides outside the gene matches: 6. Germline loops: CDR1 SGHRS, CDR2 YFSETQ. This CDR3 has 13 residues. Here the CDR3 reads CATAQGVTGELFF. CDR3 in DNA: TGCGCCACCGCCCAGGGGGTCACCGGGGAGCTGTTTTTT.

The rearrangement uses TRBV7-9 and TRBJ2-5, with 9 bases matching TRBD1. J gave up 2 bases and V 4 bases, and 8 bases lay outside the gene matches. CDR3 length: 16 amino acids. CDR1 is SEHNR, CDR2 FQNEAQ, per germline (reference sequence). Here the CDR3 reads CASSSPGDRVQETQYF. The CDR3 DNA reads as TGTGCCAGCAGCTCCCCAGGGGACAGGGTACAAGAGACCCAGTACTTC.

The chain links TRBV29-1 to TRBJ1-2, with TRBD1 matching over 8 bases. Looked up from germline, CDR1 is SQVTM and CDR2 is ANQGSEA. With V trimmed by 6 bases and J by 10 bases, 16 bases remained unmatched. This CDR3 is 14 amino acids long. The CDR3 protein is CSVLRWTGTVDYTF. CDR3 DNA: TGCAGCGTCCTTCGGTGGACAGGGACTGTTGACTACACCTTC.

The chain carries TRBV5-1 and TRBJ2-1; 9 bases are a match to TRBD1. Germline CDR1 and CDR2: SGHRS and YFSETQ. V dropped 3 bases and J dropped 6; count of bases not matched to a gene: 4. The CDR3 consists of 14 residues. The CDR3 sequence: CASSSTGGGNEQFF. CDR3 DNA sequence: TGCGCCAGCAGCTCGACAGGGGGAGGCAATGAGCAGTTCTTC.

CDR3 region: CASSQGTGGVQPQHF. CDR3 nucleotides: TGCGCCAGCAGCCAAGGAACGGGGGGGGTTCAGCCCCAGCATTTT. The genes are TRBV4-3 and TRBJ1-5, with D tentatively TRBD1 (5 bases). The CDR3 runs to 15 residues. The germline gives CDR1 LGHNA, CDR2 YSLEER. V was shortened by 1 base and J by 6 bases, with 13 bases between the two germline ends.

This chain connects TRBV29-1 to TRBJ1-1, with TRBD1 identical over 8 bases. The CDR3 is 12 amino acids. The ends lost 6 bases at V and 4 bases at J; junction bases unmatched: 4. In germline, CDR1 is SQVTM, CDR2 ANQGSEA. CDR3 nucleotides: TGCAGCGTAGGACAGGGTCTCACTGAAGCTTTCTTT. Encoded protein: CSVGQGLTEAFF.

The rearrangement links TRBV7-2 to TRBJ2-5; D perhaps matches TRBD1 (5 bases). The CDR3 spans 13 residues. Germline V gene data show CDR1 as SGHTA and CDR2 as FQGNSA. V lost 5 bases and J lost 3, with 10 bases in between. For the CDR3, the DNA is TGTGCCAGCAGCATAATCAGGGAAGAGACCCAGTACTTC. It translates to CASSIIREETQYF.

The chain carries TRBV5-1 and TRBJ2-3; TRBD2 agrees at 14 bases. CDR1 is SGHRS, CDR2 YFSETQ, per germline. CDR3 length equals 18 residues. The V and J ends lost 0 bases and 1 base, in that order; junction bases with no gene match: 4. The chain's CDR3 is CASSLGGLAGGGTDTQYF. CDR3 bases: TGCGCCAGCAGCTTGGGAGGACTAGCGGGGGGTGGCACAGATACGCAGTATTTT.

The chain uses TRBV7-9 and TRBJ2-5, with D unclear. The V gene's germline CDR1 is SEHNR and CDR2 FQNEAQ (reference sequence). V lost 1 base and J 6 bases, leaving 12 bases between the germline ends. The CDR3 runs to 14 residues. The CDR3 region is CASSLVSVIQTQYF. The CDR3 nucleotides read TGTGCCAGCAGCTTAGTTTCAGTTATTCAGACCCAGTACTTC. The variable domain in full, with the rest retrieved from reference TRBV7-9 and TRBJ2-5, is DTGVSQNPRHKITKRGQNVTFRCDPISEHNRLYWYRQTLGQGPEFLTYFQNEAQLEKSRLLSDRFSAERPKGSFSTLEIQRTEQGDSAMYLCASSLVSVIQTQYFGPGTRLLVL.

The chain combines TRBV4-3 with TRBJ2-1; D is unclear. Trimming removed 0 bases from V and 6 bases from J, with 18 bases in between. The germline V gene encodes CDR1 LGHNA and CDR2 YSLEER. The CDR3 has 17 amino acids. The DNA of the CDR3 is TGCGCCAGCAGCCAAGATCGAGGCCCCCCATCCGTCAATGAGCAGTTCTTC. Protein: CASSQDRGPPSVNEQFF.

This clone was counted only a few times. The chain is built from TRBV7-8 and TRBJ2-4; D may be TRBD2 (5 bases). Between the trimmed V and J ends, which lost 1 base and 7 bases, there was a span of 14 bases. Germline V gives CDR1 SGHVS, CDR2 FQNEAQ. CDR3 length: 15 amino acids. CDR3 sequence reads: CASSLVFGIQNIQYF. CDR3 DNA sequence: TGTGCCAGCAGCTTAGTTTTCGGGATACAGAACATTCAGTACTTC.

The chain carries TRBV7-9 and TRBJ2-6; tentative D call: TRBD1 (5 bases). Trimming took 2 bases from V and 1 from J, leaving 18 bases between them. The CDR3 is 19 amino acids. The germline V gene encodes CDR1 SEHNR and CDR2 FQNEAQ (reference sequence). CDR3 in amino acids: CASSLKGRGKGSGANVLTF. The CDR3, as DNA: TGTGCCAGCAGCTTAAAGGGTAGGGGTAAAGGATCTGGGGCCAACGTCCTGACTTTC.

This rearrangement joins TRBV9 to TRBJ1-6; D uncertain. The CDR3 contains 14 residues. Trimming cost V 4 bases and J 6 bases, with 11 bases left between them. CDR1 SGDLS and CDR2 YYNGEE come from the germline V gene. CDR3 amino acids: CASSPELSNSPLHF. The CDR3, as DNA: TGTGCCAGCAGCCCCGAACTGAGTAATTCACCCCTCCACTTT.

The chain recombines TRBV7-9 with TRBJ1-1; D is unresolved. Germline-derived CDR1 and CDR2 are SEHNR and FQNEAQ (reference sequence). V gave up 5 bases and J gave up 2 bases, with 21 bases separating them. The CDR3 has 17 residues. DNA for the CDR3: TGTGCCAGCAGCACCTCCATGCGTGGGAGTTTAAACACTGAAGCTTTCTTT. Translation: CASSTSMRGSLNTEAFF.

The V gene is TRBV14, the J gene TRBJ2-7; 10 bases fit TRBD2. Germline CDR1 and CDR2: SGHDN and FVKESK. Unmatched junction bases numbered 4, after V lost 4 bases and J lost 1 base. The CDR3 covers 15 residues. This CDR3 reads CASSPLAGVSYEQYF. The CDR3 DNA is TGTGCCAGCAGCCCTCTAGCGGGAGTGTCCTACGAGCAGTACTTC.